Described below is a single TCR beta chain sequence and its context. What it recognizes is unknown. The source of the sample is a study of cytomegalovirus exposure and HLA in healthy donors. Study-wide results and limits: A later analysis linked a missense DCLRE1C variant to TCR beta V- and J-gene trimming. Cytomegalovirus-associated status was assigned to more than 150 TCR beta chains. Using the classifier, cytomegalovirus status was reportedly diagnosed with high specificity and sensitivity.

Trimming removed 3 bases from V and 4 bases from J, with 12 bases in between. The CDR3 length is 14 residues. Germline loops: CDR1 SGHAT, CDR2 FQDESV (reference sequence). PCR used 60 Vbeta primers and 13 Jbeta primers. The table came from immunoSEQ multiplex PCR; TCRdb's copy has only in-frame clones and leaves some out. The sample gives 300,000 or so clones, roughly four fifths of which show up once; 1.5% to 2.5% is in the top ten. Sequencing used PBMCs. The TCR sequence derives from a woman between 40 and 55 years old in good health and CMV-seropositive. V is TRBV11-1 and J is TRBJ1-1; D not certain. The DNA of the CDR3 is TGTGCCAGCAGCTTTTGGTCCCGGGGCACTGAAGCTTTCTTT. It translates to CASSFWSRGTEAFF.